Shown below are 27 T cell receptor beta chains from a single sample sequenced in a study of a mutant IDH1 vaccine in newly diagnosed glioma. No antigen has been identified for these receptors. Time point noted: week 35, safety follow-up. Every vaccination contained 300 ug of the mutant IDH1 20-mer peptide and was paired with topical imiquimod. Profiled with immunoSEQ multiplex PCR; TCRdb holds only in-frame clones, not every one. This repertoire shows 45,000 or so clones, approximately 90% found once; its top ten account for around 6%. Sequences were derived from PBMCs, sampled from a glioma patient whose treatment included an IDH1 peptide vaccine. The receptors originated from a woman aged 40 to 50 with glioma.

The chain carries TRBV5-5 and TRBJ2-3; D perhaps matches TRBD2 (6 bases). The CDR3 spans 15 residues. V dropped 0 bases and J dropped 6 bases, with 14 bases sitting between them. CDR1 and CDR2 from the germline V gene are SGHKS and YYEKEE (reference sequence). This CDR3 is CASSLGHAGPDTQYF. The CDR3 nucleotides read TGTGCCAGCAGCTTGGGCCATGCGGGGCCGGATACGCAGTATTTT. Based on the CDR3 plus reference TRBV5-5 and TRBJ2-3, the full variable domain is DAGVTQSPTHLIKTRGQQVTLRCSPISGHKSVSWYQQVLGQGPQFIFQYYEKEERGRGNFPDRFSARQFPNYSSELNVNALLLGDSALYLCASSLGHAGPDTQYFGPGTRLTVL.

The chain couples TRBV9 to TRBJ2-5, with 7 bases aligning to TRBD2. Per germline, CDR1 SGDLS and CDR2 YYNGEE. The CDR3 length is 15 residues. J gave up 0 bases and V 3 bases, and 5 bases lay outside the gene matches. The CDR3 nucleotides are TGTGCCAGCAGCGCCGGGACTACGTACCAAGAGACCCAGTACTTC. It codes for CASSAGTTYQETQYF. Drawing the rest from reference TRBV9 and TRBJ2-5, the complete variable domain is DSGVTQTPKHLITATGQRVTLRCSPRSGDLSVYWYQQSLDQGLQFLIQYYNGEERAKGNILERFSAQQFPDLHSELNLSSLELGDSALYFCASSAGTTYQETQYFGPGTRLLVL.

For the CDR3, the DNA is TGTGCCAGCGGATGGGACGCCCCCGGCGATAATTCACCCCTCCACTTT. Its translation is CASGWDAPGDNSPLHF. The chain carries TRBV2 and TRBJ1-6; tentatively, D is TRBD1 (5 bases). CDR1 is SNHLY, CDR2 FYNNEI, per germline. V lost 8 bases and J lost 5, with 19 bases in between. The CDR3 contains 16 residues.

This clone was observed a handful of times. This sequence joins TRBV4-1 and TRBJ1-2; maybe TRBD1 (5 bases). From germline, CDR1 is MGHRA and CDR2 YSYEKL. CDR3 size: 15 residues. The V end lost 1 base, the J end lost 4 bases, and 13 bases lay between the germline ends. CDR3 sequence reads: CASSQVGWGSYGYTF. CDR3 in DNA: TGCGCCAGCAGCCAAGTGGGTTGGGGGAGCTATGGCTACACCTTC.

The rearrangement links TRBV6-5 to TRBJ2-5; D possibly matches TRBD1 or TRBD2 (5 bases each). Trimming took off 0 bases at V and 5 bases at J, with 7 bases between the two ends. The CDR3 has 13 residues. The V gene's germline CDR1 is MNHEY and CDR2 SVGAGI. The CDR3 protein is CASSYSWGETQYF. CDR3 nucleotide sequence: TGTGCCAGCAGTTACTCATGGGGGGAGACCCAGTACTTC.

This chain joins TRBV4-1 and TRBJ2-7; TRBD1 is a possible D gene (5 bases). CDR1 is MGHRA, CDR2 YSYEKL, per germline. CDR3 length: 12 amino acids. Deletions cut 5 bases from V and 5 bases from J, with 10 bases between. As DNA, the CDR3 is TGCGCCAGCAGCTTCTTAGGGGACGAGCAGTACTTC. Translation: CASSFLGDEQYF.

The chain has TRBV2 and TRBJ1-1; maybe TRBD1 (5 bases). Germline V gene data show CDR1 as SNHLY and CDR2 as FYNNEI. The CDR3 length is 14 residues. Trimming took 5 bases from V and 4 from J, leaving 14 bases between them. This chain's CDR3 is CASSRRDGGTEAFF. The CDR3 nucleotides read TGTGCCAGCAGTCGAAGGGACGGAGGCACTGAAGCTTTCTTT. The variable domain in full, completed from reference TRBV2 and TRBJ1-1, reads EPEVTQTPSHQVTQMGQEVILRCVPISNHLYFYWYRQILGQKVEFLVSFYNNEISEKSEIFDDQFSVERPDGSNFTLKIRSTKLEDSAMYFCASSRRDGGTEAFFGQGTRLTVV.

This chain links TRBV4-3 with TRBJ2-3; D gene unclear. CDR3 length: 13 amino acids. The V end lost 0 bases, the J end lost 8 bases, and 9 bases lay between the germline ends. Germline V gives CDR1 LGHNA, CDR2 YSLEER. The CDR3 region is CASSQEWVGTQYF. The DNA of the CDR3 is TGCGCCAGCAGCCAAGAGTGGGTCGGTACGCAGTATTTT.

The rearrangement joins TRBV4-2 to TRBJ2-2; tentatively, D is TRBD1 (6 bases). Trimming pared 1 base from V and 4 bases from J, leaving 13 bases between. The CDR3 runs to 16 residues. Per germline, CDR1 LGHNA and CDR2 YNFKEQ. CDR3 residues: CASSQGGQGSTGELFF. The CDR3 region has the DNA TGTGCCAGCAGCCAAGGAGGGCAGGGGAGCACCGGGGAGCTGTTTTTT.

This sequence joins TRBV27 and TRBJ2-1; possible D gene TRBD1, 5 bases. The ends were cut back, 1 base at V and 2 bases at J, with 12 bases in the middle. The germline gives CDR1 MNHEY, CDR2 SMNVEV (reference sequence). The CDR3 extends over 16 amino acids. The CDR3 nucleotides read TGTGCCAGCAGTTTATACCGTAGGGGAACCTACAATGAGCAGTTCTTC. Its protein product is CASSLYRRGTYNEQFF.

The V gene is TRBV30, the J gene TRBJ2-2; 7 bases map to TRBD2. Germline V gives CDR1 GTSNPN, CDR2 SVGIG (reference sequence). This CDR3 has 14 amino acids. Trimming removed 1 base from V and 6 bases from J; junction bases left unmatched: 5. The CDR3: CAWSARGGAGELFF. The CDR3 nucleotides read TGTGCCTGGAGTGCTAGGGGAGGGGCCGGGGAGCTGTTTTTT.

The CDR3 nucleotides are TGCGCCAGCAGCCAAGAAAGGGTCACCGAGAACCACGGGGAGCTGTTTTTT. Translation gives CASSQERVTENHGELFF. V and J are TRBV4-1 and TRBJ2-2; D not certain. This CDR3 spans 17 amino acids. Germline CDR1 MGHRA, CDR2 YSYEKL. Trimming left V 0 bases short and J 7 bases short, with 18 bases between.

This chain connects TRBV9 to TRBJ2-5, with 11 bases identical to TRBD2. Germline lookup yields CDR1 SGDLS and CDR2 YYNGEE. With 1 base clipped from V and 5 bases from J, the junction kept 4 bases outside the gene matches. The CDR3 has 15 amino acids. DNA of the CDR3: TGTGCCAGCAGCGTAACTAGCGGGAGCGGTGAGACCCAGTACTTC. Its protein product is CASSVTSGSGETQYF.

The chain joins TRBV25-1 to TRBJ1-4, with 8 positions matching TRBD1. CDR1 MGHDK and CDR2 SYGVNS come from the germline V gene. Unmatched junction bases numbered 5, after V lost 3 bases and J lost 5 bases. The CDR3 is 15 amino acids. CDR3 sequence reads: CASSDRTGRNEKLFF. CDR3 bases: TGTGCCAGCAGTGATCGGACAGGGAGAAATGAAAAACTGTTTTTT.

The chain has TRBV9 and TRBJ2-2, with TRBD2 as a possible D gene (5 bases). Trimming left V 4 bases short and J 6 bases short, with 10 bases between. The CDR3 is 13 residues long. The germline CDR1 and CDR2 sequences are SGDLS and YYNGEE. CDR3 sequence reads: CASSRGQAGELFF. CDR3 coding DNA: TGTGCCAGCAGCCGGGGTCAGGCCGGGGAGCTGTTTTTT.

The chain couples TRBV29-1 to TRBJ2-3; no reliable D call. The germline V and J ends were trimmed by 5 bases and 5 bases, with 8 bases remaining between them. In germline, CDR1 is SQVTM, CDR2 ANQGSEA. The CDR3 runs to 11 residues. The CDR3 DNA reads TGCAGCGTTTCACCGGGAGATACGCAGTATTTT. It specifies CSVSPGDTQYF.

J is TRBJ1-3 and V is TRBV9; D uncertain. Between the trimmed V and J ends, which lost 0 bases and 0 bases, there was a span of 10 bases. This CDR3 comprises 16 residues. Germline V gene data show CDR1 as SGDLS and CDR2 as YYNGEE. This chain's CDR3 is CASSVAVTLSGNTIYF. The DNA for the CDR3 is TGTGCCAGCAGCGTAGCCGTTACTCTCTCTGGAAACACCATATATTTT. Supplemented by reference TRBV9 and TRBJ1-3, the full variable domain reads DSGVTQTPKHLITATGQRVTLRCSPRSGDLSVYWYQQSLDQGLQFLIQYYNGEERAKGNILERFSAQQFPDLHSELNLSSLELGDSALYFCASSVAVTLSGNTIYFGEGSWLTVV.

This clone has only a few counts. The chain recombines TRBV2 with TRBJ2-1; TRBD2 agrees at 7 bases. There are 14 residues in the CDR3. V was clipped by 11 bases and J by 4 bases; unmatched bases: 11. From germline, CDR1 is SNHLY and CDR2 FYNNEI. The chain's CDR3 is CAARIAGLYNEQFF. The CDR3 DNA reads TGTGCCGCACGGATAGCGGGTTTATACAATGAGCAGTTCTTC.

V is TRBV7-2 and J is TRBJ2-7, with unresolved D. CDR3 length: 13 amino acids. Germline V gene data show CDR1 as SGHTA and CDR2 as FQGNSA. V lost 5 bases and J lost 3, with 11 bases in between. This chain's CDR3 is CASSTVPGYEQYF. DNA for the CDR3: TGTGCCAGCAGCACCGTCCCGGGCTACGAGCAGTACTTC.

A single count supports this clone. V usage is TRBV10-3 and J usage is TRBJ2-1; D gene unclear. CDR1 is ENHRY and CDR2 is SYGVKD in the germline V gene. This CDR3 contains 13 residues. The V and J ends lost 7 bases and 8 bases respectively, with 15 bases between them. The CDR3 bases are TGTGCCATCAAGGCTAGACCCTCCGATGAGCAGTTCTTC. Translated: CAIKARPSDEQFF.

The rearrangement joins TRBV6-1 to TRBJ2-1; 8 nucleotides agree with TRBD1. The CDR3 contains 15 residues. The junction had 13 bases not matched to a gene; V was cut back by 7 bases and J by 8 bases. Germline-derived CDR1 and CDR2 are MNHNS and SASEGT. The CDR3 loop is CASMRDRYLSDEQFF. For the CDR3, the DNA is TGTGCCAGCATGCGGGACAGGTATTTGAGCGATGAGCAGTTCTTC.

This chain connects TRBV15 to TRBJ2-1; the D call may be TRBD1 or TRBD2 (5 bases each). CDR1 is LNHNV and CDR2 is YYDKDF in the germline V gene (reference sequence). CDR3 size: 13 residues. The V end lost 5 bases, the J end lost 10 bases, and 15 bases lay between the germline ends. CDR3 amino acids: CATSGTSEEEQFF. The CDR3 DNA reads TGTGCCACCAGCGGGACCTCGGAGGAAGAGCAGTTCTTC.

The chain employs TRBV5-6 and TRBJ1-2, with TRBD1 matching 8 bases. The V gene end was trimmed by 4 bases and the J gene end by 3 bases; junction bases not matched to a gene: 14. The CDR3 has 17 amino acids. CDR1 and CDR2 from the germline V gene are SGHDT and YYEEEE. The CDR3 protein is CASSPTKNRGVDYGYTF. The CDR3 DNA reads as TGTGCCAGCAGCCCTACCAAGAACAGGGGGGTCGACTATGGCTACACCTTC.

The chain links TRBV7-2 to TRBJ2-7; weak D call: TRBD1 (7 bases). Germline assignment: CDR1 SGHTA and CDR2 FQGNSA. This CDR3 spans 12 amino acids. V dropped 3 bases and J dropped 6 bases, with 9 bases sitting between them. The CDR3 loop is CASSFRGAEQYF. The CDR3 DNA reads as TGTGCCAGCAGCTTCAGGGGGGCCGAGCAGTACTTC.

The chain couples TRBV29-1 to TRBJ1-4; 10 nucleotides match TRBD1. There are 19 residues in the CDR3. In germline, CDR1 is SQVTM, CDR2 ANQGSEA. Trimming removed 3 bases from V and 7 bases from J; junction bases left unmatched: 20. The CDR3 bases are TGCAGCGTTGAGGCCGAGGCGGGACAGGGGCTAAACCAGGGTGAAAAACTGTTTTTT. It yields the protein CSVEAEAGQGLNQGEKLFF.

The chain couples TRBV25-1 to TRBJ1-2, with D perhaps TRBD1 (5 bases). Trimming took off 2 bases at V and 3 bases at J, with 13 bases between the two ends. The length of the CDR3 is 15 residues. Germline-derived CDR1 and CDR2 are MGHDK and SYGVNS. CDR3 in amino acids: CASSETAGQYYGYTF. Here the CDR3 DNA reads TGTGCCAGCAGTGAAACCGCAGGGCAGTACTATGGCTACACCTTC.

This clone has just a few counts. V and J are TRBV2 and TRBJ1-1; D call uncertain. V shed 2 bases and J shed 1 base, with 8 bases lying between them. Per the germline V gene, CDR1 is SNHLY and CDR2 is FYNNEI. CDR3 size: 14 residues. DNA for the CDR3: TGTGCCAGCAGTGAACAAGCCAGGAACACTGAAGCTTTCTTT. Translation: CASSEQARNTEAFF.